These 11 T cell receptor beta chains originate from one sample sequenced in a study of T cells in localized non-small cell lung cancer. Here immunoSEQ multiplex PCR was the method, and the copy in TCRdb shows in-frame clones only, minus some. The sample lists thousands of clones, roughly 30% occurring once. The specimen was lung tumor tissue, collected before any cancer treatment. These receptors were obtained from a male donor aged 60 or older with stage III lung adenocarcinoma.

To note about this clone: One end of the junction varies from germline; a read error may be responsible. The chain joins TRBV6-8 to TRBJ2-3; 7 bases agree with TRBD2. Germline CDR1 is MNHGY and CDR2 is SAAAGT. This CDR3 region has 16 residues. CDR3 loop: CAISASTLLAENTQYF. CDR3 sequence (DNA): TGTGCCATCAGTGCCTCTACCTTGCTAGCGGAGAATACGCAGTATTTT.

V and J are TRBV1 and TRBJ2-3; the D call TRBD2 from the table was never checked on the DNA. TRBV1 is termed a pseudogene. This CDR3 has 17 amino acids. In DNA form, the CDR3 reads TGCGCCAGCAGCCAAGTCGGGCTAGCGGGAGGATCAGATACGCAGTATTTT. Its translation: CASSQVGLAGGSDTQYF.

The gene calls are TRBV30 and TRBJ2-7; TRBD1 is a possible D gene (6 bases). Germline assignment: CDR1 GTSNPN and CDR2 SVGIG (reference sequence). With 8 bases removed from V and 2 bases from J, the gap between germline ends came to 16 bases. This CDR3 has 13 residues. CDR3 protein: CAPQGGKPYEQYF. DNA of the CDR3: TGTGCCCCCCAAGGGGGTAAACCCTACGAGCAGTACTTC.

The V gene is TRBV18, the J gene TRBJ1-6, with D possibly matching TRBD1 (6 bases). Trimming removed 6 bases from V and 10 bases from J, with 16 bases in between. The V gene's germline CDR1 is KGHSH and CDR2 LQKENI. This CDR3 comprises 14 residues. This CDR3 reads CASSTDSSGSPLHF. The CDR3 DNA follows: TGTGCCAGCTCCACGGACAGCTCGGGGTCACCCCTCCACTTT.

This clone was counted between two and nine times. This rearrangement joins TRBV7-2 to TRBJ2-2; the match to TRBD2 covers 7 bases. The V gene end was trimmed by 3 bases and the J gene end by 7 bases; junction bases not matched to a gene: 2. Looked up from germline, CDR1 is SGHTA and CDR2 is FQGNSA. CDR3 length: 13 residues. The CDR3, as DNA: TGTGCCAGCAGCTTTGGGGGGGACGGGGAGCTGTTTTTT. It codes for CASSFGGDGELFF.

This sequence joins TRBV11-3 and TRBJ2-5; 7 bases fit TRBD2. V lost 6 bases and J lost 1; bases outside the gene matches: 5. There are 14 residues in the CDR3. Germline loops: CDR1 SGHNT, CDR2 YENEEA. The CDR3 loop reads CASSSGGGQETQYF. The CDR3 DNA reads TGTGCCAGCAGTTCTGGGGGGGGCCAAGAGACCCAGTACTTC.

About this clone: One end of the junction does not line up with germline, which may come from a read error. CDR3 region: CASSETSGDPTDTQYF. CDR3 nucleotide sequence: TGTGCCAGCAGTGAGACTAGCGGGGACCCCACAGATACGCAGTATTTT. The chain combines TRBV10-3 with TRBJ2-3; 11 nucleotides match TRBD2. Germline CDR1 ENHRY, CDR2 SYGVKD. The CDR3 is made up of 16 amino acids.

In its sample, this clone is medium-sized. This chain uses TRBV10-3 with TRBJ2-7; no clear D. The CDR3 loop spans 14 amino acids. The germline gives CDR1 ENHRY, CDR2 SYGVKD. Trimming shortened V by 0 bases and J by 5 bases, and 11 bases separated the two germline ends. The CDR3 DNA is TGTGCCATCAGTGAGTCGATCGGGCGCGACGAGCAGTACTTC. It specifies CAISESIGRDEQYF.

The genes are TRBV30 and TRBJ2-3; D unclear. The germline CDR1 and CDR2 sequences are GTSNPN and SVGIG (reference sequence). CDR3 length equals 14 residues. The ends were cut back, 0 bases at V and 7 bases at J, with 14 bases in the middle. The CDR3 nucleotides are TGTGCCTGGAGTGTACTCTTGGCCCGGTATACGCAGTATTTT. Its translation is CAWSVLLARYTQYF.

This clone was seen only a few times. The CDR3, as DNA: TGTGCCAGCAGTTTCCGGACTAGCGGCCTCCAAGAGACCCAGTACTTC. It yields the protein CASSFRTSGLQETQYF. This chain joins TRBV6-8 and TRBJ2-5, with 10 positions matching TRBD2. Germline V CDR1 and CDR2: MNHGY, SAAAGT. The CDR3 runs to 16 residues. The V gene end was trimmed by 4 bases and the J gene end by 1 base; junction bases not matched to a gene: 6.

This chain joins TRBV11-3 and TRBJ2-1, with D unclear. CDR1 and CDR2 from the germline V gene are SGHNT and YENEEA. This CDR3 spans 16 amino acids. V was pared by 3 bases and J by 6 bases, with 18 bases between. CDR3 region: CASSLGARRKFNEQFF. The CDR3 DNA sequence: TGTGCCAGCAGCTTGGGTGCCAGAAGGAAATTCAATGAGCAGTTCTTC.